The rows below give T cell receptor beta chains drawn from one sample of a study of T cells in localized non-small cell lung cancer. TCRdb keeps only in-frame clones here, not all; method: immunoSEQ multiplex PCR. The sample has 2,000 or so clones; just over 35% are singletons. The sequenced sample was lung tumor tissue, obtained before any cancer treatment. These receptors originate from a male donor at least 60 years old with stage II lung adenocarcinoma. The CDR3 runs from the conserved cysteine through the conserved F or W. D genes are given only for firm matches. Size is omitted from some rows. Given values are once, few, many or a class for expanded clones.

abundance | j_gene | v_gene | d_gene | len | CDR3nt | CDR3aa
NA | TRBJ1-1 | TRBV11-1 | NA | 15 | TGTGCCAGCAGCTTGGGGAGCAGGGCGAAGACTGAAGCTTTCTTT | CASSLGSRAKTEAFF
few | TRBJ1-1 | TRBV18 | NA | 15 | TGTGCCAGCTCACTCGACTCCCTTTTGAACACTGAAGCTTTCTTT | CASSLDSLLNTEAFF
few | TRBJ1-2 | TRBV6-8 | NA | 14 | TGTGCCAGCACTCCCGGTGTTTACGCCTATGGCTACACCTTC | CASTPGVYAYGYTF
NA | TRBJ2-1 | TRBV9 | NA | 14 | TGTGCCAGCAGATCGACGACAGGTTACAATGAGCAGTTCTTC | CASRSTTGYNEQFF
few | TRBJ2-1 | TRBV11-3 | NA | 15 | TGTGCCAGCAGCTCAAGCGCTCGCTTCTACAATGAGCAGTTCTTC | CASSSSARFYNEQFF
NA | TRBJ2-2 | TRBV2 | NA | 12 | TGTGCCAGCAGTTCGGACACCGGGGAGCTGTTTTTT | CASSSDTGELFF
few | TRBJ1-2 | TRBV6-8 | NA | 16 | TGTGCCAGCAGTTACTTGGGATCGGGGGAAGGGGCTGGCTACACCTTC | CASSYLGSGEGAGYTF
NA | TRBJ2-3 | TRBV9 | NA | 15 | TGTGCCAGCAGCCCTAGGGGCGGGAGCACAGATACGCAGTATTTT | CASSPRGGSTDTQYF
NA | TRBJ2-7 | TRBV23-1 | TRBD1 | 14 | TGCGCCAGGGGCCTGACAGGGGGCCACTACGAGCAGTACTTC | CARGLTGGHYEQYF
NA | TRBJ1-6 | TRBV14 | NA | 15 | TGTGCCAGCAGCCCGAGGATAGAGGCTAATTCACCCCTCCACTTT | CASSPRIEANSPLHF
few | TRBJ2-7 | TRBV6-8 | TRBD2 | 17 | TGTGCCAGCAGTTACTCGATGAGGAAGGGACTAGCGGGGGAGCAGTACTTC | CASSYSMRKGLAGEQYF
once | TRBJ2-1 | TRBV18 | TRBD2 | 17 | TGTGCCAGCTCACCGAAAATTAGCGGGAGAAATAGGGATGAGCAGTTCTTC | CASSPKISGRNRDEQFF
NA | TRBJ2-7 | TRBV5-1 | TRBD1 | 14 | TGCGCCAGCAGCTTGGGGGCAGGGGGCTTCGAGCAGTACTTC | CASSLGAGGFEQYF
few | TRBJ1-1 | TRBV9 | NA | 16 | TGTGCCAGCAGCCCAGGGGAGTTGGGGTCGAACACTGAAGCTTTCTTT | CASSPGELGSNTEAFF